This passage covers 5 T cell receptor beta chains from one sample sequenced in a study of blood T cell repertoires in COVID-19. TCRdb's copy holds only in-frame clones and misses some; the assay was immunoSEQ multiplex PCR. The profile shows some 89,000 clones, more than 75% of them singletons. Sequencing used peripheral blood. All receptors come from a human donor in a cohort sampled during active COVID-19.

The CDR3 sequence: CASSLVGGGYNEQFF. DNA for the CDR3: TGCGCCAGCAGCTTGGTGGGGGGTGGTTACAATGAGCAGTTCTTC. The chain links TRBV5-1 to TRBJ2-1, with D possibly being TRBD2 (6 bases). Trimming left V 0 bases short and J 4 bases short, with 11 bases between. Germline V gene data show CDR1 as SGHRS and CDR2 as YFSETQ. The CDR3 extends over 15 amino acids.

This clone was recorded a few times. The V gene is TRBV3-1 (or the pseudogene TRBV3-2), the J gene TRBJ1-6; 11 bases line up with TRBD1. The CDR3 length is 15 residues. With 6 bases clipped from V and 10 bases from J, the junction kept 8 bases outside the gene matches. From germline, CDR1 is LGHDT and CDR2 YNNKEL (reference sequence). The CDR3 DNA reads as TGTGCCAGCAGACCTAGGACAGGGGGCTGGTCACCCCTCCACTTT. Encoded protein: CASRPRTGGWSPLHF.

The chain uses TRBV10-1 and TRBJ2-4, with a weak D call TRBD2 (8 bases). The CDR3 is made up of 14 amino acids. V lost 5 bases, J lost 9 bases, and 17 bases lay in between. Germline CDR1 WNHNN, CDR2 SYGVQD (reference sequence). This CDR3 is CASSSGGAGGIQYF. The CDR3, as DNA: TGCGCCAGCAGTAGCGGGGGCGCAGGGGGCATTCAGTACTTC.

V usage is TRBV11-3 and J usage is TRBJ1-3; unclear D gene. V lost 0 bases and J 2 bases, leaving 5 bases between the germline ends. The CDR3 is 14 amino acids. CDR1 SGHNT and CDR2 YENEEA come from the germline V gene. Written as DNA, the CDR3 is TGTGCCAGCAGCTTAGAGTATCCTGGAAACACCATATATTTT. It translates to CASSLEYPGNTIYF.

The chain uses TRBV19 and TRBJ2-1; weak D call: TRBD2 (5 bases). V was pared by 9 bases and J by 4 bases, with 10 bases between. This CDR3 contains 12 residues. CDR1 and CDR2 from the germline V gene are LNHDA and SQIVND (reference sequence). The CDR3 bases are TGTGCCAGCTCGACGGGATACAATGAGCAGTTCTTC. It codes for CASSTGYNEQFF.